This TCR beta chain is drawn from a study of PD-L1 blockade in urothelial cancer. Measured with immunoSEQ multiplex PCR; TCRdb has only the in-frame clones, and not every one. The repertoire holds 45,000 or so clones, with roughly 88% as singletons. This TCR was sampled from a man at least 80 years old with urothelial cancer. Material: PBMCs, obtained around atezolizumab (anti-PD-L1) treatment.

The CDR3 spells CASIETSGRGWSYNEQFF. In DNA, the CDR3 is TGTGCCAGTATCGAGACTAGCGGGAGGGGGTGGTCCTACAATGAGCAGTTCTTC. This chain joins TRBV28 and TRBJ2-1; TRBD2 aligns across 14 bases. The CDR3 is 18 amino acids. Germline values: CDR1 MDHEN, CDR2 SYDVKM. The V and J ends lost 9 bases and 1 base, in that order; junction bases with no gene match: 11.